This TCR beta chain was identified during a study of blood T cell repertoires in COVID-19 (dated by TCRdb to about 2020). A note on the overall study: Samples from collaborators originated in the United States, Italy and Spain and spanned both the acute and convalescent phases of COVID-19. The prospective study material was composed of cDNA or gDNA derived from T cells, B-cell-depleted T cells, or PBMCs. The sample metadata nearly always contained a de-identified subject ID, COVID-19 status, age in years and sex. Where available, HLA class I and class II types were obtained from metadata supplied by the sample provider rather than from assay-based typing. The repertoires were made available in a free public database intended to serve as a resource for research on the immune response to SARS-CoV-2. Samples came from the ongoing ImmuneRACE study (first 160 participants) plus 1,254 subjects from 6 global collaborators. Subjects who had been exposed to COVID-19, were actively infected with it, or had recovered from it provided the deeply sampled blood TCRbeta repertoires that made up the dataset.

General findings and caveats noted by the study authors: How much clinical and demographic metadata was included differed by source and by participant, and the metadata was provided uncurated.

TCRbeta CDR3 regions were amplified from genomic DNA using the immunoSEQ Assay, a bias-controlled multiplex PCR. Under the source paper's analysis protocol: The number of nucleated cells in each sample was estimated by amplification of reference gene primers within the assay. To quantify the absolute abundance of each unique TCRbeta CDR3 rearrangement, sequence reads were collapsed and filtered. For each sample, productive Simpson clonality was calculated as the square root of Simpson's diversity index across productive rearrangements. The table comes from immuneACCESS by way of TCRdb, which keeps in-frame sequences with V and J called. Part of the clones is missing from these tables; in studies checked, under half for an unresolved V gene and the rest for unknown reasons. The V and J calls and the clone size are those of that table, but D and trimming were determined from the DNA. This sample comprises under 55,000 clones, 75% to 90% of them detected only once. The ten biggest clones cover around 5.2% of the sample.

Of note for this clone: This clone's antigen is unknown. Its ends do not fully match the called genes, so a read error is possible.

CDR1 SGHTA and CDR2 FQGNSA are derived from the germline V gene. From cysteine to phenylalanine, the CDR3 is 14 amino acids long. CDR3 DNA is the only sequence kept; it has 42 bases, read in frame from the first base. The collaborating institutions used their own protocols to collect whole blood in K2EDTA tubes. For TCRbeta analysis, collaborator samples were shipped as frozen whole blood, as isolated PBMCs, or as DNA extracted from either sample type. The clonotype originates from a human donor in a cohort sampled during active COVID-19. In this chain, TRBV7-2 is recombined with TRBJ1-2; too little of a D gene remains to name it. The sequenced sample consisted of peripheral blood. The CDR3 region reads CASSLGQEINGHTF. The sequence in DNA is TGTGCCAGCAGCTTAGGGCAGGAAATCAATGGCCACACCTTC.